The clone carrying this T cell receptor (beta chain) has a single count. TCRdb keeps only in-frame clones here, not all; method: immunoSEQ multiplex PCR. This repertoire shows approximately 160,000 clones, more than 65% found once; its top ten account for more than 5.5%. This specimen comes from a study of blood T cell repertoires in COVID-19. Germline V lookup: CDR1 SEHNR, CDR2 FQNEAQ (reference sequence). With 2 bases clipped from V and 7 bases from J, the junction kept 13 bases outside the gene matches. This CDR3 comprises 19 residues. The chain couples TRBV7-9 to TRBJ2-3, with 15 positions matching TRBD2. The sample consisted of peripheral blood. The TCR was taken from a woman between 45 and 65 years old in a cohort sampled during active or convalescent COVID-19. CDR3 nucleotide sequence: TGTGCCAGCAGCTTATCCAGAAGGACTAGCGGGGGGGCAACAAATACGCAGTATTTT. This encodes CASSLSRRTSGGATNTQYF.